A few counts support the clone carrying this T cell receptor beta chain. This specimen comes from a study of cytomegalovirus exposure and HLA in healthy donors. PCR was performed using 60 Vbeta and 13 Jbeta primers. Some clones are missing from TCRdb's copy, which holds only in-frame ones; the method was immunoSEQ multiplex PCR. The table shows some 200,000 clones, with roughly a tenth occurring only once. Germline CDR1 reads LNHDA; CDR2 reads SQIVND (reference sequence). V was pared by 2 bases and J by 7 bases, with 12 bases between. This CDR3 contains 14 residues. What was sequenced was PBMCs. This clonotype was obtained from a woman in her thirties in good health and CMV-seropositive. The chain joins TRBV19 to TRBJ1-5; D is perhaps TRBD1 (6 bases). The CDR3 DNA sequence: TGTGCCAGTAGTATATTCCAGGGGCAGCAGCCCCAGCATTTT. Translated: CASSIFQGQQPQHF.